The sequence of this TCR beta chain was determined in a study of shared clonotypes between healthy human individuals. Healthy and HIV-negative, the adult donors had no recent acute infections or vaccinations. Adult Caucasians living in Nashville, Tennessee made up all of the donors. CD45RA+ naive and CD45RA-negative memory subsets were separated from CD4+ cells. TCRdb's copy holds only in-frame clones and misses some; the assay was immunoSEQ multiplex PCR. The table shows more than 2 million clones, with about 95% occurring only once. Germline V CDR1 and CDR2: SGHTA, FQGNSA. The V gene end was trimmed by 4 bases and the J gene end by 3 bases; junction bases not matched to a gene: 6. This CDR3 contains 15 residues.

V and J are TRBV7-2 and TRBJ2-1; 7 bases match TRBD2. The clonotype comes from a man between 18 and 35 years old in good health. Sequenced: naive CD4+ T cells sorted from blood. Subset in this sample: CD45RA+ positively selected. The chain's CDR3 is CASSSHREVYNEQFF. The DNA for the CDR3 is TGTGCCAGCAGCTCCCACCGGGAGGTCTACAATGAGCAGTTCTTC.